This entry concerns a single T cell receptor (beta chain). Its antigen is not identified. Generated by immunoSEQ multiplex PCR, the TCRdb table keeps only in-frame clones and is missing some. Here the sample spans 75,000 to 100,000 clones, roughly nine tenths being singletons. The source of the sample is a study of OX40 agonist ivuxolimab in advanced cancers. Study-wide results and limits: Compared with others, partial responders at 0.1-3.0 mg/kg displayed clonal expansion among the lowest. CD4+ T cells averaged fewer expanded clones than CD8+ T cells. CD4+ and CD8+ blood T cells expanded clonally by week 6 at 0.1 to 3.0 mg/kg.

The clonotype comes from an adult with an advanced solid tumor such as melanoma, head and neck, liver or kidney cancer. The input for sequencing was CD4+ or CD8+ T cells sorted from blood, taken in a trial of the OX40 agonist ivuxolimab.

DNA of the CDR3: TGTGCCAGCAATACCGGGCAAACCTACGAGCAGTACTTC. This gives the protein CASNTGQTYEQYF. This chain uses TRBV6-1 with TRBJ2-7; D is uncertain. Per germline, CDR1 MNHNS and CDR2 SASEGT. The CDR3 is made up of 13 amino acids. With 7 bases removed from V and 2 bases from J, the gap between germline ends came to 12 bases.